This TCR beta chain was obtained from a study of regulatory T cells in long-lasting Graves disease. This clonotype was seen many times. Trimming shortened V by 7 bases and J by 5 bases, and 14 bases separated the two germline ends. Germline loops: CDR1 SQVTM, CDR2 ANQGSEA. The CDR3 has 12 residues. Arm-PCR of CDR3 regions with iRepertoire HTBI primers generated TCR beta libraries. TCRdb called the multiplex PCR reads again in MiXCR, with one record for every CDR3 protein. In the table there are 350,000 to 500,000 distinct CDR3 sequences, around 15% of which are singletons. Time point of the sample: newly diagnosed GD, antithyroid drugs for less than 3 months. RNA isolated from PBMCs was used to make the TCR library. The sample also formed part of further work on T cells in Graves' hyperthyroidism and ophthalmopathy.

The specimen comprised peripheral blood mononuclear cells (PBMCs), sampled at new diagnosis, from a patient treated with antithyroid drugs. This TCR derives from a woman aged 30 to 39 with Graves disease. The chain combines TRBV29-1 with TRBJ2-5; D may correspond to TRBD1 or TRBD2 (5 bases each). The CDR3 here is CSAGLGGETQYF. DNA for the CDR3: TGCAGCGCGGGGCTAGGAGGCGAGACCCAGTACTTC.